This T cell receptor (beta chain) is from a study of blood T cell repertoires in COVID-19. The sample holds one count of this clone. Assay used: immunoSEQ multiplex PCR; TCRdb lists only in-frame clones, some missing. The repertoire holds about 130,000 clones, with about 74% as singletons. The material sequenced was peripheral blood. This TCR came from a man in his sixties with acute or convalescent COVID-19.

The CDR3 spells CASSLRGDYEQYF. The CDR3 DNA sequence: TGTGCCAGCTCACTCAGGGGTGATTACGAGCAGTACTTC. The rearrangement joins TRBV18 to TRBJ2-7, with D perhaps matching TRBD1 (6 bases). Per germline, CDR1 KGHSH and CDR2 LQKENI. Trimming took off 4 bases at V and 4 bases at J, with 11 bases between the two ends. CDR3 length: 13 amino acids. Looking up the rest from reference TRBV18 and TRBJ2-7 gives the full variable domain: NAGVMQNPRHLVRRRGQEARLRCSPMKGHSHVYWYRQLPEEGLKFMVYLQKENIIDESGMPKERFSAEFPKEGPSILRIQQVVRGDSAAYFCASSLRGDYEQYFGPGTRLTVT.